One TCR beta chain is described in this entry. The CDR3 loop spans 13 amino acids. CDR1 and CDR2 from the germline V gene are LNHDA and SQIVND (reference sequence). Unmatched junction bases numbered 7, after V lost 5 bases and J lost 9 bases. These data come from a study of blood T cell repertoires in COVID-19. Study background: Acute-phase and convalescent COVID-19 samples originated in the United States, Italy and Spain.

Original processing notes: How many nucleated cells were present was estimated from reference gene primer amplification. Libraries were prepared by immunoSEQ multiplex PCR; TCRdb keeps only in-frame clonotypes and omits some of them. The V and J calls and clone size come from that table; D and trimming were worked out from the DNA. Of some 88,000 clones in the sample, about four fifths are singletons; the top ten hold roughly 22%. The clonotype comes from a human donor in a cohort sampled during active COVID-19. The sequencing input was peripheral blood. This chain uses TRBV19 with TRBJ2-1, with TRBD2 identical over 7 bases. CDR3 DNA sequence: TGTGCCAGTAGTTCTAGCGGAGGGACTGAGCAGTTCTTC. Translation gives CASSSSGGTEQFF.